What follows describes a single T cell receptor beta chain. Its antigen is not known. There are 15 residues in the CDR3. J gave up 5 bases and V 5 bases, and 5 bases lay outside the gene matches. The germline V gene has CDR1 LNHDA and CDR2 SQIVND (reference sequence). The entry originates in a study of T-cell memory formation after mild COVID-19. Using constant-segment primers, 5'RACE produced TCR alpha and TCR beta cDNA libraries carrying sample barcodes and UMIs. MiXCR, run by TCRdb on the 5' RACE reads, gives a single entry per CDR3 protein. The sample contains approximately 65,000 distinct CDR3 sequences, over 15% of which appear only once. Study-wide results and limits: Clones shrinking between day 15 and 85 showed a balanced CD4/CD8 split, and those that grew later tilted toward CD4+.

The chain has TRBV19 and TRBJ2-7; TRBD2 matches 14 bases. The specimen sequenced was PBMCs or a T cell subset sorted from them (not recorded which). The sequence was obtained from an adult woman who had mild COVID-19 (a few samples of this study predate the infection). Cell type and time point are not known. The CDR3 protein is CASSQRGLAGDEQYF. CDR3 DNA sequence: TGTGCCAGTAGTCAGAGGGGACTAGCGGGAGACGAGCAGTACTTC.